This T cell receptor beta chain was captured by sequencing in a study of cytomegalovirus exposure and HLA in healthy donors. The overall study: Approximately 190 million T cells yielded 120 million or so unique TCR beta sequences, as an earlier analysis found. Study-level results: Beyond CMV serostatus, there was no information to go on about immune exposure. For most TCR beta V segments, an earlier analysis put the productive rate at about 87% or about 30% of the time.

Worth noting for this clone: The antigen is undetermined.

60 Vbeta and 13 Jbeta primers were used in PCR. Original methodology: A follow-up analysis tallied tens of millions of unique TCR beta chains, approximately 10 million shared. Generated by immunoSEQ multiplex PCR, the TCRdb table keeps only in-frame clones and is missing some. Clone size and the V and J calls come from that table; the DNA yielded D and trimming. The data contain about 140,000 clones, 76% of them singletons. The CDR3 is 15 amino acids. CDR1 is MGHRA, CDR2 YSYEKL, per germline. V lost 5 bases, J lost 8 bases, and 11 bases stayed unmatched. The chain uses TRBV4-1 and TRBJ2-3, with 9 bases fitting TRBD2. The sequenced sample consisted of PBMCs. The receptor was isolated from a male donor in good health and CMV-seronegative. CDR3 sequence (DNA): TGCGCCAGCAGCTCCGGGGGCGGGGGGGCCGCTACGCAGTATTTT. Amino acids: CASSSGGGGAATQYF.